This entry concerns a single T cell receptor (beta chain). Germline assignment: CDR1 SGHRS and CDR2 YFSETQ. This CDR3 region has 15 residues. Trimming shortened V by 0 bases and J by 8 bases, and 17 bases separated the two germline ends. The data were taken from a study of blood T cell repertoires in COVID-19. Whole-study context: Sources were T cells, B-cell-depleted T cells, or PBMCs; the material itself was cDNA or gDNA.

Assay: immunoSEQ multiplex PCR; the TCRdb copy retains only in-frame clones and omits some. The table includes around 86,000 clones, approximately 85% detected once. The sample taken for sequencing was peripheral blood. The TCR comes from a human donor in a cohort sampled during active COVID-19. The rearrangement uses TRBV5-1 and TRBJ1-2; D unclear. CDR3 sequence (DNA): TGCGCCAGCAGCTTGGCCGTGGCGGCAACGGGAGGCTACACCTTC. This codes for CASSLAVAATGGYTF.